Presented here are 23 T cell receptor beta chains from one specimen sequenced in a study of T cells in Graves' hyperthyroidism and ophthalmopathy. Amplified TCR beta CDR3 regions derived from RNA transcripts. The HTBI primer set drove a first-round RT-PCR of the TCR CDR3. TCRdb called the multiplex PCR reads again in MiXCR, with one record for every CDR3 protein. The profile shows some 400,000 distinct CDR3 sequences, 14% of them singletons. The sequencing sample was made of blood. The origin of the receptors is a woman aged 55-69 years with Graves' hyperthyroidism.

This clonotype appeared many times. This chain links TRBV7-9 with TRBJ2-5; no clear D. Germline-derived CDR1 and CDR2 are SEHNR and FQNEAQ (reference sequence). The CDR3 loop spans 12 amino acids. Trimming took off 3 bases at V and 2 bases at J, with 4 bases between the two ends. CDR3 region: CASSFRQETQYF. DNA of the CDR3: TGTGCCAGCAGCTTTAGGCAAGAGACCCAGTACTTC.

In its sample, this clonotype was seen many times. This chain joins TRBV20-1 and TRBJ2-1; no clear D. Germline CDR1 reads DFQATT; CDR2 reads SNEGSKA (reference sequence). CDR3 length: 12 amino acids. V was trimmed by 6 bases and J by 3 bases, leaving 9 bases between them. The CDR3 DNA reads TGCAGTGCCATCCCTAGCTACAATGAGCAGTTCTTC. Protein: CSAIPSYNEQFF.

In DNA form, the CDR3 reads TGTGCCAGCAGTGAAGAGGGGACAGGGGGCTACGAGCAGTACTTC. Translating gives CASSEEGTGGYEQYF. The chain is built from TRBV6-1 and TRBJ2-7; 11 bases agree with TRBD1. Per the germline V gene, CDR1 is MNHNS and CDR2 is SASEGT. Trimming removed 1 base from V and 3 bases from J; junction bases left unmatched: 2. CDR3 length equals 15 residues.

The table lists this clonotype with a few counts. The V and J genes are TRBV18 and TRBJ2-1; TRBD2 aligns across 11 bases. The J call may not be correct, given that the DNA end is closer to TRBJ2-7. Germline V gene data show CDR1 as KGHSH and CDR2 as LQKENI. The CDR3 length is 15 residues. CDR3 in DNA: TGTGCCAGCTCACACGGACTAGCGGGTTACAATGAGCAGTACTTC. This gives the protein CASSHGLAGYNEQYF.

This clonotype was seen at least ten times. Written as DNA, the CDR3 is TGTGCCAGCAGCTTAGCACTAGCGGGAGGGCCCCTAACCAAAAACATTCAGTACTTC. Its protein is CASSLALAGGPLTKNIQYF. V gene TRBV7-2 combines with J gene TRBJ2-4; the match to TRBD2 covers 13 bases. There are 19 residues in the CDR3. Germline lookup yields CDR1 SGHTA and CDR2 FQGNSA. J was trimmed by 2 bases and V by 0 bases; bases with no gene match: 7.

This clonotype was seen at least ten times. The chain carries TRBV28 and TRBJ2-7, with 14 bases lining up with TRBD2. Germline CDR1 reads MDHEN; CDR2 reads SYDVKM. This CDR3 contains 14 residues. J lost 7 bases, V lost 6 bases, and 5 bases had no gene match. CDR3: CASRSTSGREEQYF. CDR3 nucleotide sequence: TGTGCCAGCAGATCGACTAGCGGGAGGGAAGAGCAGTACTTC.

This clonotype was detected a few times. The J gene is TRBJ2-1, the V gene TRBV12-5; D is ambiguous. Between the trimmed V and J ends, which lost 3 bases and 5 bases, there was a span of 5 bases. Looked up from germline, CDR1 is LGHNT and CDR2 is FRNRAP. The CDR3 extends over 12 amino acids. For the CDR3, the DNA is TGTGCTAGTGGTTTTGGGGACAATGAGCAGTTCTTC. Translated, it gives CASGFGDNEQFF.

This clonotype was detected ten times or more. This sequence joins TRBV6-2 or TRBV6-3 and TRBJ2-7, with D perhaps matching TRBD1 (7 bases). Germline V CDR1 and CDR2: MNHEY, SVGEGT. CDR3 size: 16 residues. V was pared by 0 bases and J by 5 bases, with 17 bases between. Here the CDR3 reads CASSYSRRGLLDEQYF. The CDR3, as DNA: TGTGCCAGCAGTTACTCGCGGAGGGGGCTCCTCGACGAGCAGTACTTC.

This clonotype was seen only a few times. The gene calls are TRBV24-1 and TRBJ1-1, with D possibly TRBD1 on 6 matching bases. Per germline, CDR1 KGHDR and CDR2 SFDVKD. The CDR3 is made up of 14 amino acids. V lost 4 bases and J lost 0, with 8 bases in between. In DNA form, the CDR3 reads TGTGCCACCAGTGAAACAGGGTTGAACACTGAAGCTTTCTTT. Its translation: CATSETGLNTEAFF.

The table lists this clonotype with many counts. The chain combines TRBV7-6 with TRBJ2-7; 12 bases line up with TRBD2. The CDR3 is 20 amino acids. Germline values: CDR1 SGHVS, CDR2 FNYEAQ. V trimming: 1 base; J trimming: 1 base; junction bases outside the gene matches: 14. The CDR3 region is CASSLVSTSGRIGGSYEQYF. CDR3 bases: TGTGCCAGCAGCTTAGTCTCCACTAGCGGGAGGATCGGGGGGTCCTACGAGCAGTACTTC.

This clonotype was picked up many times. V usage is TRBV2 and J usage is TRBJ2-1; no firm D call. The CDR3 is 10 residues long. Germline V gene lookup returns CDR1 SNHLY and CDR2 FYNNEI. V gave up 6 bases and J gave up 6 bases, with 3 bases separating them. CDR3 protein: CASSGNEQFF. The CDR3 DNA reads as TGTGCCAGCAGCGGCAATGAGCAGTTCTTC.

Many counts were recorded for this clonotype. This chain links TRBV20-1 with TRBJ2-2; no clear D. CDR1 DFQATT and CDR2 SNEGSKA come from the germline V gene (reference sequence). The V and J ends lost 0 bases and 0 bases respectively, with 11 bases between them. The CDR3 has 16 amino acids. The chain's CDR3 is CSARDQGHSNTGELFF. For the CDR3, the DNA is TGCAGTGCTAGAGATCAAGGCCACTCGAACACCGGGGAGCTGTTTTTT.

This clonotype was found a few times. This may arise from a read error, as a much more abundant clone is one base away. This sequence joins TRBV7-2 and TRBJ2-3; tentatively, D is TRBD1 (5 bases). From germline, CDR1 is SGHTA and CDR2 FQGNSA. The CDR3 sequence is 17 residues long. The DNA for the CDR3 is TGTGCCAGCAGCTTAAGGCTGGATCCGACAGTCACAGATACGCGGTATTTT. This codes for CASSLRLDPTVTDTRYF.

This clonotype was seen ten or more times. The chain is built from TRBV28 and TRBJ1-4; weak D call: TRBD1 (5 bases). Germline V lookup: CDR1 MDHEN, CDR2 SYDVKM. The ends were cut back, 5 bases at V and 7 bases at J, with 11 bases in the middle. The CDR3 extends over 13 amino acids. CDR3 coding DNA: TGTGCCAGCAGTGTCCAGGGAGGTGAAAAACTGTTTTTT. Its translation: CASSVQGGEKLFF.

This clonotype was detected many times. The V gene is TRBV5-1, the J gene TRBJ2-7; D tentatively fits TRBD1 or TRBD2 (5 bases each). The V gene lost 4 bases and the J gene lost 5 bases, with 16 bases spanning the gap. The CDR3 has 14 amino acids. In germline, CDR1 is SGHRS, CDR2 YFSETQ. Written as DNA, the CDR3 is TGCGCCAGCAGCGAGGGACGGGCGGTCCACGAGCAGTACTTC. It encodes CASSEGRAVHEQYF.

J is TRBJ1-3 and V is TRBV7-9; 10 positions agree with TRBD1. Germline trimming cut 7 bases from V and 0 bases from J; bases unmatched to any gene: 15. The CDR3 has 19 amino acids. Looked up from germline, CDR1 is SEHNR and CDR2 is FQNEAQ (reference sequence). CDR3 loop: CASIQQGTGAFSSGNTIYF. In nucleotides, the CDR3 is TGTGCCAGCATCCAACAGGGGACAGGGGCCTTTAGCTCTGGAAACACCATATATTTT.

The rearrangement joins TRBV20-1 to TRBJ2-1, with D perhaps given as TRBD1 or TRBD2 (6 bases each). CDR1 and CDR2 (germline): DFQATT, SNEGSKA (reference sequence). The CDR3 runs to 15 residues. V was trimmed by 6 bases and J by 14 bases, leaving 29 bases between them. CDR3 DNA: TGCAGTGCCCCTGTCGTGAATCGCATGAGGGGGGAGGAGTTCTTC. Protein: CSAPVVNRMRGEEFF.

There are a few counts of this clonotype. The CDR3 is CASTLSTGSSYEQYF. The CDR3, as DNA: TGTGCCAGCACCCTCTCGACAGGAAGCTCCTACGAGCAGTACTTC. J is TRBJ2-7 and V is TRBV11-2, with D perhaps TRBD1 (6 bases). The CDR3 runs 15 residues. Trimming stripped 7 bases from V and 0 bases from J, with 16 bases between. Germline CDR1 is SGHAT and CDR2 is FQNNGV. Together with reference TRBV11-2 and TRBJ2-7, the CDR3 gives the full variable domain: EAGVAQSPRYKIIEKRQSVAFWCNPISGHATLYWYQQILGQGPKLLIQFQNNGVVDDSQLPKDRFSAERLKGVDSTLKIQPAKLEDSAVYLCASTLSTGSSYEQYFGPGTRLTVT.

This CDR3 is CASSLMEARAFF. The DNA for the CDR3 is TGTGCCAGCAGTTTGATGGAGGCCCGAGCTTTCTTT. The chain uses TRBV28 and TRBJ1-1; D not resolved. The CDR3 is 12 residues long. The germline V gene has CDR1 MDHEN and CDR2 SYDVKM. V lost 3 bases and J lost 10, with 12 bases in between.

This clonotype was detected ten times or more. This rearrangement joins TRBV4-1 to TRBJ2-7, with TRBD2 matching over 8 bases. The CDR3 totals 16 residues. In germline, CDR1 is MGHRA, CDR2 YSYEKL. The V gene end was trimmed by 0 bases and the J gene end by 6 bases; junction bases not matched to a gene: 10. The CDR3, as DNA: TGCGCCAGCAGCCAAGACGGGACTAGATATAGGCCCGAGCAGTACTTC. It yields the protein CASSQDGTRYRPEQYF.

This clonotype showed up just a few times. The rearrangement links TRBV24-1 to TRBJ2-2; TRBD2 agrees at 8 bases. The CDR3 covers 16 residues. CDR1 is KGHDR and CDR2 is SFDVKD in the germline V gene. V lost 3 bases and J lost 7; bases outside the gene matches: 9. CDR3 coding DNA: TGTGCCACCAGTGATCCGGTAGCGGGATCGGTCGGGGAGCTGTTTTTT. Translating it yields CATSDPVAGSVGELFF.

This chain links TRBV24-1 with TRBJ2-1; D perhaps matches TRBD2 (6 bases). Trimming took off 4 bases at V and 12 bases at J, with 12 bases between the two ends. Germline CDR1 is KGHDR and CDR2 is SFDVKD. The CDR3 extends over 12 amino acids. The CDR3 region has the DNA TGTGCCACCAGTGAGGATGGGAGGCCGCAGTTCTTC. It codes for CATSEDGRPQFF.

This clonotype was counted at least ten times. The chain carries TRBV28 and TRBJ2-7, with 8 bases aligning to TRBD2. The CDR3 is 17 residues long. Per germline, CDR1 MDHEN and CDR2 SYDVKM. The J segment lost 4 bases and the V segment lost 1 base, leaving 12 bases of the junction unmatched. CDR3 region: CASSLSPDWAGGYEQYF. CDR3 DNA: TGTGCCAGCAGTTTATCCCCCGACTGGGCGGGGGGATACGAGCAGTACTTC. Based on the CDR3 plus reference TRBV28 and TRBJ2-7, the full variable domain is DVKVTQSSRYLVKRTGEKVFLECVQDMDHENMFWYRQDPGLGLRLIYFSYDVKMKEKGDIPEGYSVSREKKERFSLILESASTNQTSMYLCASSLSPDWAGGYEQYFGPGTRLTVT.